These T cell receptor beta chains were read from a single sample in a study of blood T cell repertoires in COVID-19. The table came from immunoSEQ multiplex PCR; TCRdb's copy has only in-frame clones and leaves some out. This repertoire shows 40,000 to 65,000 clones, around 84% found once; its top ten account for 10% to 15%. The material sequenced was peripheral blood. The receptors were sampled from a man in his sixties or seventies with active COVID-19. Both conserved end residues are part of each CDR3. Fields, in order: J gene, clone size, V gene, D gene, CDR3 DNA, CDR3 protein. D genes are given only for firm matches. For some rows the clone size is stated as once, few or many, or as a class when expanded; others skip it.

>TRBJ2-6|-|TRBV6-5|-
TGTGCCAGCAGTTACGGAGGGGGCGCTGGGGCCAACGTCCTGACTTTC
CASSYGGGAGANVLTF
>TRBJ2-7|-|TRBV7-9|TRBD2
TGTGCCAGCAGCCCCGTCGGGAGGCGGGACGAGCAGTACTTC
CASSPVGRRDEQYF
>TRBJ2-3|-|TRBV6-2/TRBV6-3|-
TGTGCCAGCAGTGTCCTTAAAGGCGGGTCGGATACGCAGTATTTT
CASSVLKGGSDTQYF
>TRBJ2-3|-|TRBV5-1|TRBD2
TGCGCCAGCAGCATCGGGACTAGCGGGGTAAACACAGATACGCAGTATTTT
CASSIGTSGVNTDTQYF
>TRBJ2-7|-|TRBV24-1|TRBD2
TGTGCCACTTCCTCAGGACTAGCGGGGGCGGCCGAGCAGTACTTC
CATSSGLAGAAEQYF
>TRBJ1-6|-|TRBV10-3|-
TGTGCCATCAGTGAGTCGGCCCGAAATTCACCCCTCCACTTT
CAISESARNSPLHF
>TRBJ1-2|-|TRBV20-1|-
TGCAGTGCTCAACAGACCTATGGCTACACCTTC
CSAQQTYGYTF
>TRBJ1-2|-|TRBV24-1|TRBD1
TGTGCCACCAGTGATCCCACAGGGGGGGCATATGGCTACACCTTC
CATSDPTGGAYGYTF
>TRBJ1-2|-|TRBV18|TRBD1
TGTGCCAGCTCACTTACAGGGGGCTATGGCTACACCTTC
CASSLTGGYGYTF
>TRBJ1-1|-|TRBV3-1/TRBV3-2|TRBD1
TGTGCCAGCAGCCGACAGGGGGCTCCGTACACTGAAGCTTTCTTT
CASSRQGAPYTEAFF
>TRBJ1-1|-|TRBV14|-
TGTGCCAGCAGCCAAGAGGGGCTGGGCACTGAAGCTTTCTTT
CASSQEGLGTEAFF
>TRBJ1-1|-|TRBV4-1|TRBD1
TGCGCCAGCAGCCAAAAACCGGGACAGGGTATGAACACTGAAGCTTTCTTT
CASSQKPGQGMNTEAFF
>TRBJ1-1|-|TRBV5-1|-
TGCGCCAGCAGCGCGGATCCCGGGAACACTGAAGCTTTCTTT
CASSADPGNTEAFF
>TRBJ2-3|-|TRBV6-4|-
TGTGCCAGCAGTGACTCGACCGGCGGAGATACGCAGTATTTT
CASSDSTGGDTQYF
>TRBJ2-7|many|TRBV7-9|TRBD1
TGTGCCAGCAGCCGGACGACGGGACAGGGGCCCAACGAGCAGTACTTC
CASSRTTGQGPNEQYF
>TRBJ1-1|-|TRBV4-3|-
TGCGCCAGCAGCCAAGATTACAGGGCCTTGAACACTGAAGCTTTCTTT
CASSQDYRALNTEAFF
>TRBJ2-7|-|TRBV3-1/TRBV3-2|-
TGTGCCAGCAGTTCTAGACGGGACAAACCCTACGAGCAGTACTTC
CASSSRRDKPYEQYF
>TRBJ2-3|-|TRBV7-2|-
TGTGCCAGCAGCGCCAGGGTTGCGACTAGCACAGATACGCAGTATTTT
CASSARVATSTDTQYF
>TRBJ2-3|-|TRBV27|-
TGTGCCAGCAGTAGAATAGCGACTAGCACAGATACGCAGTATTTT
CASSRIATSTDTQYF
>TRBJ1-1|-|TRBV10-3|TRBD1
TGTGCCATCAGGGACAGGGTTAACACTGAAGCTTTCTTT
CAIRDRVNTEAFF
>TRBJ1-2|-|TRBV18|-
TGTGCCAGCTCACCCCAGGCTAACTATGGCTACACCTTC
CASSPQANYGYTF
>TRBJ1-2|-|TRBV15|TRBD1
TGTGCCACCAGCATCGGGACAGGGTCCCTCGGCTACACCTTC
CATSIGTGSLGYTF
>TRBJ2-3|-|TRBV7-6|-
TGTGCCAGCAGCCCTTTGGGGCAGGAGAGGGGGACGCAGTATTTT
CASSPLGQERGTQYF
>TRBJ1-1|-|TRBV7-2|TRBD1
TGTGCCAGCAGCGTCGACAGGGGGCGGACTGAAGCTTTCTTT
CASSVDRGRTEAFF
>TRBJ2-3|-|TRBV5-1|-
TGCGCCAGCAGCGCGCTCACAGGTTCTAGCACAGATACGCAGTATTTT
CASSALTGSSTDTQYF
>TRBJ1-6|-|TRBV5-1|-
TGCGCCAGCAGCTTTGACAGTCAGAATTCACCCCTCCACTTT
CASSFDSQNSPLHF
>TRBJ1-1|-|TRBV7-2|-
TGTGCCAGCAGCTTAGCAGAGATGAACACTGAAGCTTTCTTT
CASSLAEMNTEAFF
>TRBJ1-4|-|TRBV18|TRBD1
TGTGCCAGCTCTTTTAACGGACAGGGCGATGAAAAACTGTTTTTT
CASSFNGQGDEKLFF
>TRBJ2-6|few|TRBV9|-
TGTGCCAGCAGCGGAACCGCAGACCCAGGGGCTGGGGCCAACGTCCTGACTTTC
CASSGTADPGAGANVLTF
>TRBJ1-6|few|TRBV6-5|-
TGTGCCACCTCACAATTAGACGGGAAGAATTCACCCCTCCACTTT
CATSQLDGKNSPLHF
>TRBJ1-2|-|TRBV19|-
TGTGCCAGTAGTACGGGTCACCCAGCCGGTGGCTACACCTTC
CASSTGHPAGGYTF
>TRBJ2-3|-|TRBV7-9|TRBD2
TGTGCCAGCACCCCGATGGCGGGGGGCTCTAGCACAGATACGCAGTATTTT
CASTPMAGGSSTDTQYF
>TRBJ2-5|-|TRBV6-6|TRBD1
TGTGCCAGCAGTCCGCGACGGACAGGGGAGCTCCAAGAGACCCAGTACTTC
CASSPRRTGELQETQYF
>TRBJ2-1|-|TRBV19|TRBD1
TGTGCCAGTAGTGCCGGACAGGGAGACAATGAGCAGTTCTTC
CASSAGQGDNEQFF
>TRBJ1-6|-|TRBV6-5|-
TGTGCCAGCACACAACTCGACAGAGACTATTCACCCCTCCACTTT
CASTQLDRDYSPLHF
>TRBJ1-5|-|TRBV2|-
TGTGCCAGCAGGGGGGAGGGGGATAGCAATCAGCCCCAGCATTTT
CASRGEGDSNQPQHF
>TRBJ2-5|-|TRBV11-2|TRBD1
TGTGCCAGCAGCCCAGGGGGACAGGGTCAAGAGACCCAGTACTTC
CASSPGGQGQETQYF
>TRBJ1-5|-|TRBV6-2/TRBV6-3|-
TGTGCCAGCAGTAAGAACCTCCCGGGAAGGGGCAATCAGCCCCAGCATTTT
CASSKNLPGRGNQPQHF
>TRBJ1-2|once|TRBV19|TRBD1
TGTGCCAGTACCCCCCAGGGGGCTACTAACTATGGCTACACCTTC
CASTPQGATNYGYTF
>TRBJ1-2|-|TRBV9|-
TGTGCCAGCAGCGTAGGGCAGGGGTATGGCTACACCTTC
CASSVGQGYGYTF
>TRBJ1-4|-|TRBV4-3|-
TGCGCCAGCAGCCATGAGGCCGGAACCAATGAAAAACTGTTTTTT
CASSHEAGTNEKLFF
>TRBJ2-7|-|TRBV5-1|TRBD1
TGCGCCAGCAGCAGGGGGACAGGGACGGAGCTCTACGAGCAGTACTTC
CASSRGTGTELYEQYF
>TRBJ1-3|once|TRBV5-1|-
TGCGCCAGCAGCTTTTCCGATCCCACCTCGAGCTCTGGAAACACCATATATTTT
CASSFSDPTSSSGNTIYF
>TRBJ2-7|-|TRBV5-4|TRBD1
TGTGCCAGCAGTCGGGACAGGGCATACGAGCAGTACTTC
CASSRDRAYEQYF
>TRBJ1-1|-|TRBV5-5|-
TGTGCCAGCAGCTTGGCAGGGACTACTGAAGCTTTCTTT
CASSLAGTTEAFF
>TRBJ2-7|-|TRBV7-2|TRBD1
TGTGCCAGCAGCTTAACCGGGACAGGGGTCTACGAGCAGTACTTC
CASSLTGTGVYEQYF
>TRBJ2-5|-|TRBV5-1|TRBD2
TGCGCCAGCAGCTTGTCAGCGGGGGTCGCCGAGACCCAGTACTTC
CASSLSAGVAETQYF
>TRBJ2-7|-|TRBV5-1|-
TGCGCCAGCAGCTTGGACGGAAGGGGCTACGAGCAGTACTTC
CASSLDGRGYEQYF
>TRBJ2-4|-|TRBV12-2|-
TGTGCAAGTCGCTTAGAGAGGGAGGGCAGGGTCCTAGCCAAAAACATTCAGTACTTC
CASRLEREGRVLAKNIQYF
>TRBJ1-2|-|TRBV4-3|-
TGCGCCAGCAGCCAGACGGGAGTCTATGGCTACACCTTC
CASSQTGVYGYTF
>TRBJ1-2|-|TRBV19|TRBD1
TGTGCCAGTAGTATCGCAGGACCGGGACAGGGGCGCAGTAACTATGGCTACACCTTC
CASSIAGPGQGRSNYGYTF
>TRBJ1-5|-|TRBV7-2|-
TGTGCCAGCAGCTTAGTACGGGAGGGTCAGCCCCAGCATTTT
CASSLVREGQPQHF
>TRBJ2-1|-|TRBV7-9|TRBD1
TGTGCCAGCAGCTCCCGGGACAGGGTGAATGAGCAGTTCTTC
CASSSRDRVNEQFF
>TRBJ1-1|-|TRBV5-1|-
TGCGCCAGCAGCTCTACCCCCGGGAACACTGAAGCTTTCTTT
CASSSTPGNTEAFF
>TRBJ2-7|few|TRBV11-3|-
TGTGCCAGCAGCTTAACGAACCCCTCGGGGCAGTACTTC
CASSLTNPSGQYF
>TRBJ1-1|-|TRBV5-8|TRBD1
TGTGCCAGCAGCTTGGAGGTGACAGGGCCAATGAACACTGAAGCTTTCTTT
CASSLEVTGPMNTEAFF
>TRBJ1-1|-|TRBV6-1|TRBD1
TGTGCCAGCAGTGAGGGACAGGTACTAGGGGCGGCTTTCTTT
CASSEGQVLGAAFF
>TRBJ2-6|-|TRBV4-1|TRBD1
TGCGCCAGCAGCCAAGATGAAGGGACAGAGAGCTCTGGGGCCAACGTCCTGACTTTC
CASSQDEGTESSGANVLTF
>TRBJ2-1|-|TRBV5-1|TRBD2
TGCGCCAGCAGGAGGAGGGGTGGACTAGCGGGGCCGTCCTCCTACAATGAGCAGTTCTTC
CASRRRGGLAGPSSYNEQFF